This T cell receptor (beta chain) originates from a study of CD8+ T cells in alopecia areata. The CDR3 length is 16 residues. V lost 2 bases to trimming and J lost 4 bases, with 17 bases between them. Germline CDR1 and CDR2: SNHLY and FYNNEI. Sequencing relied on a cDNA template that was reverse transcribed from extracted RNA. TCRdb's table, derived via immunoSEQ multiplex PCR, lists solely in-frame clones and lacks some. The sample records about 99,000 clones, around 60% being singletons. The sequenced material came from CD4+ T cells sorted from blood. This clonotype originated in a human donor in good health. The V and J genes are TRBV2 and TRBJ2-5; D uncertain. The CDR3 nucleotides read TGTGCCAGCAGTGAAAGGTGGCCACGGTTGGGAGAGACCCAGTACTTC. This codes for CASSERWPRLGETQYF.